A single sample gave rise to the 30 T cell receptor beta chains below, sequenced in a study of cytomegalovirus exposure and HLA in healthy donors. The PCR had 60 Vbeta and 13 Jbeta primers. Produced via immunoSEQ multiplex PCR; TCRdb's table is partial and in-frame only. Of approximately 100,000 clones listed, approximately 70% are singletons. Sequenced sample: PBMCs. These receptors were obtained from a man aged 35 to 55 in good health and CMV-seropositive.

The chain joins TRBV28 to TRBJ2-1; D is perhaps TRBD2 (6 bases). CDR3 length: 14 residues. V lost 10 bases and J lost 4, with 17 bases in between. Germline V CDR1 and CDR2: MDHEN, SYDVKM. The CDR3 DNA follows: TGTGCCATCTCACACCGCGGGGCTTACAATGAGCAGTTCTTC. Translated: CAISHRGAYNEQFF. Drawing the rest from reference TRBV28 and TRBJ2-1, the complete variable domain is DVKVTQSSRYLVKRTGEKVFLECVQDMDHENMFWYRQDPGLGLRLIYFSYDVKMKEKGDIPEGYSVSREKKERFSLILESASTNQTSMYLCAISHRGAYNEQFFGPGTRLTVL.

This clone was picked up a small number of times. V gene TRBV29-1 combines with J gene TRBJ1-1, with D perhaps matching TRBD1 (6 bases). The CDR3 spans 14 residues. Looked up from germline, CDR1 is SQVTM and CDR2 is ANQGSEA. The V end was cut by 2 bases, the J end by 0 bases, with 10 bases between. The CDR3 protein is CSVERDRMNTEAFF. The CDR3 coding sequence is TGCAGCGTTGAACGAGACAGGATGAACACTGAAGCTTTCTTT.

This clone was counted only a few times. The gene calls are TRBV2 and TRBJ2-1; TRBD1 is a possible D gene (6 bases). Trimming shortened V by 6 bases and J by 3 bases, and 18 bases separated the two germline ends. The CDR3 is 16 amino acids. Germline CDR1 SNHLY, CDR2 FYNNEI. The CDR3 DNA sequence: TGTGCCAGCAGAACCACCGGGACACCATTCTACAATGAGCAGTTCTTC. This codes for CASRTTGTPFYNEQFF.

This clone has more than one count but fewer than ten. The J gene is TRBJ2-2, the V gene TRBV4-1; a weak D match, TRBD2 (5 bases). There are 15 residues in the CDR3. CDR1 is MGHRA, CDR2 YSYEKL, per germline. V gave up 3 bases and J gave up 3 bases, with 11 bases separating them. CDR3 sequence: CASSHAGVDTGELFF. In DNA, the CDR3 is TGCGCCAGCAGCCATGCCGGGGTAGACACCGGGGAGCTGTTTTTT.

This rearrangement joins TRBV5-4 to TRBJ1-1; D is unresolved. There are 16 residues in the CDR3. V dropped 2 bases and J dropped 0 bases, with 14 bases sitting between them. CDR1 and CDR2 from the germline V gene are SGHNT and YYREEE (reference sequence). The CDR3 DNA sequence: TGTGCCAGCAGCTTCTATGGTGGGAGACTGAACACTGAAGCTTTCTTT. Its translation: CASSFYGGRLNTEAFF.

This clone was picked up a small number of times. The chain links TRBV9 to TRBJ2-3; D remains unclear. Trimming pared 3 bases from V and 0 bases from J, leaving 14 bases between. The CDR3 loop spans 16 amino acids. Germline CDR1 reads SGDLS; CDR2 reads YYNGEE. The chain's CDR3 is CASSARTVSSTDTQYF. Here the CDR3 DNA reads TGTGCCAGCAGCGCAAGAACAGTGTCTAGCACAGATACGCAGTATTTT.

This sequence joins TRBV4-1 and TRBJ1-5; no clear D gene. This CDR3 spans 17 amino acids. Germline CDR1 and CDR2: MGHRA and YSYEKL. Trimming shortened V by 4 bases and J by 2 bases, and 18 bases separated the two germline ends. Here the CDR3 DNA reads TGCGCCAGCAGCCCTAGCGGGATAGCCTTTGGCAATCAGCCCCAGCATTTT. Its protein product is CASSPSGIAFGNQPQHF.

This clone has just one count. This chain links TRBV5-1 with TRBJ2-1; the match to TRBD2 covers 8 bases. With 1 base clipped from V and 2 bases from J, the junction kept 2 bases outside the gene matches. CDR1 is SGHRS, CDR2 YFSETQ, per germline. The CDR3 covers 15 residues. This CDR3 is CASSLLLAAYNEQFF. The CDR3 DNA is TGCGCCAGCAGCTTGTTACTAGCGGCCTACAATGAGCAGTTCTTC.

CDR3 protein: CASSQVTGVPDTQYF. As DNA, the CDR3 is TGCGCCAGCAGCCAAGTTACCGGGGTACCAGATACGCAGTATTTT. This chain connects TRBV4-3 to TRBJ2-3, with a possible D match to TRBD2 (5 bases). Trimming cost V 1 base and J 4 bases, with 12 bases left between them. Germline V gene sequence: CDR1 LGHNA, CDR2 YSLEER. The CDR3 contains 15 residues.

This clone appeared a few times. The chain links TRBV6-5 to TRBJ1-5; 7 positions agree with TRBD1. V was pared by 6 bases and J by 6 bases, with 11 bases of the junction left unmatched. Germline V lookup: CDR1 MNHEY, CDR2 SVGAGI. The CDR3 is made up of 15 amino acids. The CDR3 protein is CASSLKQGLFQPQHF. CDR3 in DNA: TGTGCCAGCAGCTTGAAACAGGGGTTGTTTCAGCCCCAGCATTTT.

The rearrangement links TRBV7-9 to TRBJ2-1, with 7 bases aligning to TRBD2. The CDR3 sequence is 15 residues long. Trimming cost V 2 bases and J 4 bases; bases outside gene matches: 5. Germline V gene sequence: CDR1 SEHNR, CDR2 FQNEAQ (reference sequence). This CDR3 is CASSLKLALYNEQFF. For the CDR3, the DNA is TGTGCCAGCAGCTTAAAACTAGCGCTGTACAATGAGCAGTTCTTC.

The rearrangement joins TRBV6-5 to TRBJ1-2; 9 bases line up with TRBD1. This CDR3 contains 14 residues. V shed 6 bases, J shed 6 bases, and the junction held 8 bases outside the gene matches. In germline, CDR1 is MNHEY, CDR2 SVGAGI. The CDR3 sequence: CASSSGTGSHGYTF. CDR3 nucleotide sequence: TGTGCCAGCAGCTCCGGGACAGGGAGCCATGGCTACACCTTC.

The chain couples TRBV2 to TRBJ2-1, with 11 bases that match TRBD2. Trimming removed 8 bases from V and 5 bases from J; junction bases left unmatched: 8. Germline assignment: CDR1 SNHLY and CDR2 FYNNEI. The CDR3 length is 15 residues. CDR3 in amino acids: CASAGGLAADNEQFF. Here the CDR3 DNA reads TGTGCCAGCGCAGGGGGACTAGCGGCCGACAATGAGCAGTTCTTC.

The rearrangement links TRBV27 to TRBJ2-2, with TRBD2 identical over 8 bases. J lost 2 bases, V lost 2 bases, and 1 base had no gene match. CDR1 is MNHEY, CDR2 SMNVEV, per germline (reference sequence). This CDR3 is built from 15 residues. Here the CDR3 DNA reads TGTGCCAGCAGTTTAAGCGGGAGAAACACCGGGGAGCTGTTTTTT. Encoded protein: CASSLSGRNTGELFF.

This chain connects TRBV15 to TRBJ2-3, with 8 nucleotides matching TRBD2. Germline V gene sequence: CDR1 LNHNV, CDR2 YYDKDF (reference sequence). V lost 4 bases, J lost 2 bases, and 5 bases stayed unmatched. The CDR3 is 15 amino acids. The CDR3 DNA reads as TGTGCCACCAGCACAAGTAGCGGGAACACAGATACGCAGTATTTT. Translated: CATSTSSGNTDTQYF.

This sequence joins TRBV7-9 and TRBJ2-5; 9 nucleotides agree with TRBD2. CDR3 length: 18 amino acids. The germline V gene has CDR1 SEHNR and CDR2 FQNEAQ (reference sequence). The J segment lost 5 bases and the V segment lost 2 bases, leaving 15 bases of the junction unmatched. The CDR3 protein is CASSLLRPASGEWETQYF. The DNA of the CDR3 is TGTGCCAGCAGCTTACTCCGGCCGGCTAGCGGGGAATGGGAGACCCAGTACTTC. Full variable domain (outside the CDR3, taken from reference TRBV7-9 and TRBJ2-5): DTGVSQNPRHKITKRGQNVTFRCDPISEHNRLYWYRQTLGQGPEFLTYFQNEAQLEKSRLLSDRFSAERPKGSFSTLEIQRTEQGDSAMYLCASSLLRPASGEWETQYFGPGTRLLVL.

This clone was observed a handful of times. In DNA form, the CDR3 reads TGTGCCAGCAGTGAAAGGGGGCCAATCTACGAGCAGTACTTC. This gives the protein CASSERGPIYEQYF. The V gene is TRBV25-1, the J gene TRBJ2-7; 7 bases line up with TRBD1. There are 14 residues in the CDR3. The ends lost 2 bases at V and 3 bases at J; junction bases unmatched: 4. The germline gives CDR1 MGHDK, CDR2 SYGVNS.

V and J are TRBV19 and TRBJ1-5; D gene ambiguous. Germline V gives CDR1 LNHDA, CDR2 SQIVND (reference sequence). This CDR3 region has 14 residues. The V and J ends lost 5 bases and 1 base respectively, with 9 bases between them. CDR3 sequence reads: CASSPSTSNQPQHF. CDR3 in DNA: TGTGCCAGTAGTCCTTCGACAAGCAATCAGCCCCAGCATTTT.

This chain connects TRBV11-2 to TRBJ2-7, with D perhaps matching TRBD2 (6 bases). Trimming stripped 8 bases from V and 0 bases from J, with 17 bases between. CDR3 size: 15 residues. Per the germline V gene, CDR1 is SGHAT and CDR2 is FQNNGV. The CDR3 here is CASSPSGWTSYEQYF. The DNA for the CDR3 is TGTGCCAGCTCCCCAAGCGGGTGGACCTCCTACGAGCAGTACTTC.

The genes are TRBV2 and TRBJ2-2; 10 bases align to TRBD2. J gave up 3 bases and V 6 bases, and 10 bases lay outside the gene matches. CDR1 and CDR2 from the germline V gene are SNHLY and FYNNEI. The CDR3 spans 17 residues. The CDR3 region is CASRSLAGERHTGELFF. In nucleotides, the CDR3 is TGTGCCAGCAGGTCTCTAGCGGGAGAACGGCACACCGGGGAGCTGTTTTTT.

This chain joins TRBV28 and TRBJ2-1, with 10 bases identical to TRBD2. Per the germline V gene, CDR1 is MDHEN and CDR2 is SYDVKM. Germline trimming cut 4 bases from V and 7 bases from J; bases unmatched to any gene: 13. This CDR3 has 17 residues. The CDR3 DNA sequence: TGTGCCAGCAGTTACCACGCTCTAGCGGGAGATAAAAATGAGCAGTTCTTC. Its translation is CASSYHALAGDKNEQFF.

The sample holds a few counts of this clone. Here the CDR3 reads CASSLRVATEAFF. As DNA, the CDR3 is TGTGCCAGCTCCCTCAGGGTGGCGACTGAAGCTTTCTTT. This chain joins TRBV6-1 and TRBJ1-1; possible D gene TRBD1, 5 bases. The CDR3 covers 13 residues. Germline V gene data show CDR1 as MNHNS and CDR2 as SASEGT. The V end lost 8 bases, the J end lost 5 bases, and 15 bases lay between the germline ends.

The chain uses TRBV4-3 and TRBJ2-2; 8 nucleotides align to TRBD2. Unmatched junction bases numbered 2, after V lost 1 base and J lost 4 bases. The CDR3 runs 15 residues. CDR1 LGHNA and CDR2 YSLEER come from the germline V gene. This chain's CDR3 is CASSQGLAGTGELFF. The CDR3 region has the DNA TGCGCCAGCAGCCAAGGGCTAGCGGGCACCGGGGAGCTGTTTTTT.

CDR3 region: CASSEYSWETGELFF. CDR3 nucleotide sequence: TGCGCCAGCAGTGAGTACTCCTGGGAGACCGGGGAGCTGTTTTTT. This chain uses TRBV10-2 with TRBJ2-2, with D tentatively TRBD2 (5 bases). CDR3 size: 15 residues. V shed 1 base and J shed 5 bases, with 11 bases lying between them. Germline CDR1 and CDR2: WSHSY and SAAADI.

The chain is built from TRBV7-2 and TRBJ2-3; 7 positions agree with TRBD1. CDR1 and CDR2 (germline): SGHTA, FQGNSA. V gave up 7 bases and J gave up 6 bases; unmatched junction bases: 10. This CDR3 is built from 14 residues. This chain's CDR3 is CASIGGPLLDTQYF. CDR3 nucleotide sequence: TGTGCCAGCATAGGGGGCCCGCTTCTTGATACGCAGTATTTT.

The J gene is TRBJ2-3, the V gene TRBV5-1, with D maybe TRBD1 (6 bases). Between the trimmed V and J ends, which lost 3 bases and 2 bases, there was a span of 10 bases. Germline V gene lookup returns CDR1 SGHRS and CDR2 YFSETQ. The CDR3 consists of 14 residues. In nucleotides, the CDR3 is TGCGCCAGCAGCTCAGGGGACCACACAGATACGCAGTATTTT. Protein: CASSSGDHTDTQYF.

In DNA, the CDR3 is TGTGCTAGTGGTTTGGTAGCAGCGGGAGGGCCGTTTGAGCAGTTCTTC. This gives the protein CASGLVAAGGPFEQFF. This sequence joins TRBV12-5 and TRBJ2-1; TRBD2 matches at 10 bases. The CDR3 has 16 amino acids. The germline gives CDR1 LGHNT, CDR2 FRNRAP. V dropped 0 bases and J dropped 9; count of bases not matched to a gene: 8. Complete variable domain (other parts from reference TRBV12-5 and TRBJ2-1): DARVTQTPRHKVTEMGQEVTMRCQPILGHNTVFWYRQTMMQGLELLAYFRNRAPLDDSGMPKDRFSAEMPDATLATLKIQPSEPRDSAVYFCASGLVAAGGPFEQFFGPGTRLTVL.

This clone has only one observation. The chain carries TRBV6-5 and TRBJ1-4; unclear D gene. Trimming cost V 0 bases and J 2 bases, with 7 bases left between them. The CDR3 covers 15 residues. The V gene's germline CDR1 is MNHEY and CDR2 SVGAGI. CDR3 nucleotides: TGTGCCAGCAGTTACTCGGTTCAGACTAATGAAAAACTGTTTTTT. Its translation: CASSYSVQTNEKLFF.

This chain uses TRBV5-4 with TRBJ1-1; D perhaps matches TRBD1 (6 bases). The V and J ends lost 7 bases and 4 bases respectively, with 8 bases between them. Germline CDR1 and CDR2: SGHNT and YYREEE (reference sequence). The CDR3 runs 11 residues. Here the CDR3 DNA reads TGTGCCAGCCGAGGGGGCACTGAAGCTTTCTTT. This gives the protein CASRGGTEAFF.

This rearrangement joins TRBV25-1 to TRBJ1-1; weak D call: TRBD1 (6 bases). The CDR3 contains 12 residues. Germline V gene data show CDR1 as MGHDK and CDR2 as SYGVNS. V gave up 6 bases and J gave up 4 bases, with 9 bases separating them. CDR3 region: CASRSGVTEAFF. CDR3 nucleotide sequence: TGTGCCAGCAGGTCAGGGGTCACTGAAGCTTTCTTT.